Listed below are T cell receptor beta chains from one sample, sequenced in a study of vaccination effects on CD4 cells after COVID-19. Profiled with immunoSEQ multiplex PCR; TCRdb holds only in-frame clones, not every one. The sample carries over 20,000 clones, just under 75% recorded once. These TCRs are of unknown antigen specificity. The material sequenced was CD4+ T cells from PBMCs cultured with SARS-CoV-2 spike peptides, taken before COVID-19 vaccination. All receptors come from a human donor who received a COVID-19 vaccine. The CDR3 runs from the conserved cysteine through the conserved F or W. D genes are given only for firm matches. For some rows the clone size is stated as once, few or many, or as a class when expanded; others skip it.

CDR3 DNA,CDR3 protein,V gene,clone size,D gene,J gene
TGTGCCAGCAGCTTAAGGGACGAGCAGTACTTC,CASSLRDEQYF,TRBV7-9,-,-,TRBJ2-7
TGTGCCAGCAGCCCCCCTTCGAACCAAGAGACCCAGTACTTC,CASSPPSNQETQYF,TRBV9,-,-,TRBJ2-5
TGTGCCAGCAAGAAAGAAGCGGCCGCTGGAAACACCATATATTTT,CASKKEAAAGNTIYF,TRBV2,few,-,TRBJ1-3
TGTGCCAGCAGTGGGAATGCCAAAAACATTCAGTACTTC,CASSGNAKNIQYF,TRBV5-4,-,-,TRBJ2-4
TGTGCCAGCAAATCCACGGAGACCCAGTACTTC,CASKSTETQYF,TRBV6-6,-,-,TRBJ2-5
TGTGCCAGCAGTACAGGGGGTCAGCCCCAGCATTTT,CASSTGGQPQHF,TRBV6-5,-,TRBD1,TRBJ1-5
TGTGCCAGCAGCCAAGATCTGGCAGGGGCGTCAGGAGCTAATGAAAAACTGTTTTTT,CASSQDLAGASGANEKLFF,TRBV3-1/TRBV3-2,-,-,TRBJ1-4
TGTGCCAGCAGCTTGGCCTTGGGGAGAACCGGGGAGCTGTTTTTT,CASSLALGRTGELFF,TRBV5-4,-,-,TRBJ2-2
TGCAGTGCTAGTCGGGTCAGGACAGGTGGCAATTATGAGCAGTTCTTC,CSASRVRTGGNYEQFF,TRBV20-1,-,TRBD1,TRBJ2-1
TGTGCCAGCAGCTTAAGGGGCCTCGGTAACTATGGCTACACCTTC,CASSLRGLGNYGYTF,TRBV7-9,-,-,TRBJ1-2
TGTGCCAGCAGCCCTATAGGGCGACTAGCCGGGGAGCTGTTTTTT,CASSPIGRLAGELFF,TRBV7-9,-,-,TRBJ2-2
TGTGCCAGCAGCTTGGGCTCGGGGACAGCTGGAAACACCATATATTTT,CASSLGSGTAGNTIYF,TRBV5-4,-,TRBD1,TRBJ1-3
TGTGCCAGCTCACCACCGGGGAGGGGAATGGGGACTGAAGCTTTCTTT,CASSPPGRGMGTEAFF,TRBV18,once,-,TRBJ1-1
TGTGCCAGCAATACGGACAGGAGGAATTCACCCCTCCACTTT,CASNTDRRNSPLHF,TRBV27,few,TRBD1,TRBJ1-6
TGCGCCAGCAGCCAAGACTCCTATAGCGGGGGCCTCTACGAGCAGTACTTC,CASSQDSYSGGLYEQYF,TRBV5-1,few,TRBD2,TRBJ2-7
TGTGCCAGTAGTACCAGACAGGGTCGGGAGACCCAGTACTTC,CASSTRQGRETQYF,TRBV19,-,TRBD1,TRBJ2-5
TGTGCCAGCGGGTTCGGGGCGGGAGCTTACTACGAGCAGTACTTC,CASGFGAGAYYEQYF,TRBV5-5,-,TRBD2,TRBJ2-7
TGTGCCATCAGTGAGTCGGAAGCGACTCAGTTCTTC,CAISESEATQFF,TRBV10-3,few,-,TRBJ2-1
TGTGCCAGCCTTCCCTCGGGCAATCAGCCCCAGCATTTT,CASLPSGNQPQHF,TRBV2,-,-,TRBJ1-5
TGTGCCAGCAGCTGGACTAGCGGGGGCCGCAATGAGCAGTTCTTC,CASSWTSGGRNEQFF,TRBV9,few,TRBD2,TRBJ2-1
TGTGCCAGCAGCTTGCTACCGGGACAGGGTTATTCACCCCTCCACTTT,CASSLLPGQGYSPLHF,TRBV7-2,-,TRBD1,TRBJ1-6
TGTGCCAGTAGTTGGGACAGGAACACTGAAGCTTTCTTT,CASSWDRNTEAFF,TRBV19,-,TRBD1,TRBJ1-1
TGTGCCAGCTCACCCGGGACAGGGGGCAGCTATGGCTACACCTTC,CASSPGTGGSYGYTF,TRBV18,-,TRBD1,TRBJ1-2
TGTGCCAGCAGTGAAGCGCAAGGCTATCCCACAGATACGCAGTATTTT,CASSEAQGYPTDTQYF,TRBV6-1,-,-,TRBJ2-3
TGTGCCAGCAGCTTGCGTCTCCTAGGGGGAAGGACCGGGGAGCTGTTTTTT,CASSLRLLGGRTGELFF,TRBV5-6,-,-,TRBJ2-2
TGTGCCAGCAGCCGGCTACTGGCTGCCACAGATACGCAGTATTTT,CASSRLLAATDTQYF,TRBV11-2,-,-,TRBJ2-3
TGTGCCAGTAACCGGGACTTTAACTATGGCTACACCTTC,CASNRDFNYGYTF,TRBV19,-,-,TRBJ1-2
TGTGCTAGTGCACTAATAACAGGGGGCGCTGGGGCCAACGTCCTGACTTTC,CASALITGGAGANVLTF,TRBV12-5,once,TRBD1,TRBJ2-6
TGCAGGGGAGGGGTGGGGACTGAAGCTTTCTTT,CRGGVGTEAFF,TRBV20-1,-,-,TRBJ1-1
TGTGCCAGCAGTATGAGGGCCAACGTCCTGACTTTC,CASSMRANVLTF,TRBV12-3/TRBV12-4,-,-,TRBJ2-6
TGTGCCAGCTCACGGTTGGAGCGCCGGGGCGGGGAGCTGTTTTTT,CASSRLERRGGELFF,TRBV18,-,-,TRBJ2-2
TGTGCCAGCAGCAAAGCGCGGGGGGGTAATGAGCAGTTCTTC,CASSKARGGNEQFF,TRBV21-1,-,-,TRBJ2-1
TGCGCCAGCAGCTGGACTAGCGGGAGTAACACCGGGGAGCTGTTTTTT,CASSWTSGSNTGELFF,TRBV5-1,-,TRBD2,TRBJ2-2
TGTGCCACGAAAGGGAGCTCCTATAATTCACCCCTCCACTTT,CATKGSSYNSPLHF,TRBV19,once,-,TRBJ1-6
TGTGCCAGTAGCCTAGGACAGAACTATGGCTACACCTTC,CASSLGQNYGYTF,TRBV19,-,-,TRBJ1-2
TGTGCCAGCAGCCAAGATTTTAGACTAGCGGGAGTCTCAGATACGCAGTATTTT,CASSQDFRLAGVSDTQYF,TRBV14,-,TRBD2,TRBJ2-3
TGTGCCAGCAGCTTAGATCGGGCTAGCGGCTACGAGCAGTACTTC,CASSLDRASGYEQYF,TRBV11-2,-,TRBD2,TRBJ2-7
TGTGCCAGCAGTGAATCGGGGCAGGGGGCAGATACGCAGTATTTT,CASSESGQGADTQYF,TRBV2,-,TRBD1,TRBJ2-3
TGTGCCAGCAGCTTGCAAGGGGAAGTCTATGGCTACACCTTC,CASSLQGEVYGYTF,TRBV5-6,-,-,TRBJ1-2
TGTGCCAGTAGGAATGGGCAGCTAAAGAACACTGAAGCTTTCTTT,CASRNGQLKNTEAFF,TRBV19,-,-,TRBJ1-1
TGTGCCAGCAGCTGGGGACAGGGCGGCACTGAAGCTTTCTTT,CASSWGQGGTEAFF,TRBV5-6,-,TRBD1,TRBJ1-1
TGTGCCAGCGGCCTCTTGAGAGATACGCAGTATTTT,CASGLLRDTQYF,TRBV7-2,-,-,TRBJ2-3
TGCGCCAGCAGCCAAGGGGCAGGGACTAGCGGGGGTAATGAGCAGTTCTTC,CASSQGAGTSGGNEQFF,TRBV4-1,-,TRBD2,TRBJ2-1
TGTGCCAGCAGCTTATCGGGGGGTGAGACCCAGTACTTC,CASSLSGGETQYF,TRBV7-9,-,TRBD2,TRBJ2-5
TGTGCCAGCAGCGAACCCGGACAGACCACTGAAGCTTTCTTT,CASSEPGQTTEAFF,TRBV5-4,-,-,TRBJ1-1
TGTGCCAGTAGTAAAGACAGGGTTCTCAATCAGCCCCAGCATTTT,CASSKDRVLNQPQHF,TRBV19,-,TRBD1,TRBJ1-5
TGTGCCAGCAGTCCCAGGACAGGGGCAGTCCAGCCCCAGCATTTT,CASSPRTGAVQPQHF,TRBV6-5,-,TRBD1,TRBJ1-5
TGTGCCAGCGGGACATTGAACACTGAAGCTTTCTTT,CASGTLNTEAFF,TRBV13,-,-,TRBJ1-1
TGTGCCTGGAGTGTCGGCGACTTAGGTGATACGCAGTATTTT,CAWSVGDLGDTQYF,TRBV30,-,-,TRBJ2-3
TGCGCCAGCAGCTTGGGACAGGCCTCCTACAATGAGCAGTTCTTC,CASSLGQASYNEQFF,TRBV5-1,-,-,TRBJ2-1
TGTGCCAGCAGCAGAGTGGGGGGGGGAAAGGGGAATGAGCAGTTCTTC,CASSRVGGGKGNEQFF,TRBV21-1,-,-,TRBJ2-1
TGTGCCAGCTCACCGACAGGTTCTTCCTCTGGAAACACCATATATTTT,CASSPTGSSSGNTIYF,TRBV18,-,-,TRBJ1-3
TGTGCCAGCAGCCCTAGAGGGACAGCTAATTACAATGAGCAGTTCTTC,CASSPRGTANYNEQFF,TRBV5-4,-,TRBD1,TRBJ2-1
TGCGCCAGCAGCTACGGGACAGCGAGCTACGCTGGGCAGTACTTC,CASSYGTASYAGQYF,TRBV5-1,-,TRBD1,TRBJ2-7